This T cell receptor beta chain was retrieved from a study of OX40 agonist ivuxolimab in advanced cancers. Study information: Patients with prior anti-PD-1, anti-PD-L1 or anti-CTLA-4 therapy were eligible; approximately 40% had some. Notes on the study in general: The study found among the lowest clonal expansion in partial responders at 0.1-3.0 mg/kg.

Regarding this clone: Its antigen is as yet unknown.

Trimming took 4 bases from V and 2 from J, leaving 9 bases between them. Germline CDR1 is MGHRA and CDR2 is YSYEKL. This CDR3 region has 13 residues. Clones were sequenced by immunoSEQ multiplex PCR, and TCRdb holds only the in-frame ones, with some missing. The table includes about 25,000 clones, about 86% detected once. The source of this sequence is an adult with an advanced solid tumor such as melanoma, head and neck, liver or kidney cancer. This material consisted of CD4+ or CD8+ T cells sorted from blood, taken in a trial of the OX40 agonist ivuxolimab. The chain carries TRBV4-1 and TRBJ2-7; D is undetermined. The CDR3 DNA reads TGCGCCAGCAGCCCAGGCGTTACCTACGAGCAGTACTTC. It translates to CASSPGVTYEQYF.